This T cell receptor beta chain was documented in a study of cytomegalovirus exposure and HLA in healthy donors. TCRdb's copy holds only in-frame clones and misses some; the assay was immunoSEQ multiplex PCR. The sample records some 270,000 clones, 70% to 90% being singletons. The CDR3 spans 15 residues. Germline CDR1 and CDR2: MGHRA and YSYEKL. Concerning this clone: An end of the junction does not agree with germline; a read error may underlie this.

The sequencing input was PBMCs. V and J are TRBV4-1 and TRBJ1-2; 12 nucleotides align to TRBD1. This TCR was sampled from a woman aged 18-35 years in good health and CMV-seronegative. As DNA, the CDR3 is TGCGCCAGCGAACCGGGACAGGGGGCTAAATATGGCTACACCTTC. Its translation is CASEPGQGAKYGYTF.